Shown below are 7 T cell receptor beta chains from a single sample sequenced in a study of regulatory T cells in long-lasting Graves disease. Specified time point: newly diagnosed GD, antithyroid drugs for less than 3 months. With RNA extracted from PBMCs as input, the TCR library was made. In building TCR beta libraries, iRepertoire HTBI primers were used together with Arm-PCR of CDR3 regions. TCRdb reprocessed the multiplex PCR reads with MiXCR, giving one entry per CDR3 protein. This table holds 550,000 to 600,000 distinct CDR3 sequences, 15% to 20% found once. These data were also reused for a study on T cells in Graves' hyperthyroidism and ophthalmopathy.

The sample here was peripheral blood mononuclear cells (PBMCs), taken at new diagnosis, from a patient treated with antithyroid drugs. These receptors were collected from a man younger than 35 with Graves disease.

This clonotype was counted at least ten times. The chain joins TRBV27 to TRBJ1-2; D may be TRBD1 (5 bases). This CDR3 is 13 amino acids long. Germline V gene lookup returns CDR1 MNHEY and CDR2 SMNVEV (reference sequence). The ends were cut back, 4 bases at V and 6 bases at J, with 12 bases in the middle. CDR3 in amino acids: CASSSRQPNGYTF. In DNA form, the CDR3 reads TGTGCCAGCAGTTCACGACAGCCTAATGGCTACACCTTC.

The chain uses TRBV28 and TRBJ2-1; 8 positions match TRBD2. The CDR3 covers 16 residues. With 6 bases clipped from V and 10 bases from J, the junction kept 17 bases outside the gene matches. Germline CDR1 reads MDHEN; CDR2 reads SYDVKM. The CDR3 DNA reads TGTGCCAGCAGCTCCCCTACTAGCGGAGCCCTCAAAGAGCAGTTCTTC. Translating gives CASSSPTSGALKEQFF.

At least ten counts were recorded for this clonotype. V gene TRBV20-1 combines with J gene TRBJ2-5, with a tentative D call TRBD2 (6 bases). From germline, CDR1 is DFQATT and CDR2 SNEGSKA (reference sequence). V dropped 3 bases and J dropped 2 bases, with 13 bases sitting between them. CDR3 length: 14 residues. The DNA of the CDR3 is TGCAGTGCTAGTACGGGACTGGGACAAGAGACCCAGTACTTC. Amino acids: CSASTGLGQETQYF.

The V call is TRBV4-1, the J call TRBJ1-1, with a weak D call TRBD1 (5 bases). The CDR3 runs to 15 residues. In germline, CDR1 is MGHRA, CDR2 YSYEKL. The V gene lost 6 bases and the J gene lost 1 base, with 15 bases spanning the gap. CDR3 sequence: CASSHRRAENTEAFF. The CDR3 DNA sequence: TGCGCCAGCAGTCACAGGAGAGCCGAGAACACTGAAGCTTTCTTT.

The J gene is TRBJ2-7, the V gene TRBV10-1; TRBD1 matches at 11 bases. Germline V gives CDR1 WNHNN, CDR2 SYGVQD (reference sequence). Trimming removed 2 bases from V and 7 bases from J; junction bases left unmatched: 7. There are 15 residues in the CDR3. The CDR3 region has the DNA TGCGCCAGCAGTGAGGGACAGGGGGCAAACAGGGAGCAGTACTTC. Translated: CASSEGQGANREQYF.

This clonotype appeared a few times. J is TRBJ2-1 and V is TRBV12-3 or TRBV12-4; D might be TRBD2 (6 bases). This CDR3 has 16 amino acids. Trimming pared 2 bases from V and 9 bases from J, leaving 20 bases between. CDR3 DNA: TGTGCCAGCAGTTTATTTGGGAGGACCTACTCGGTTGAGCAGTTCTTC. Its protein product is CASSLFGRTYSVEQFF.

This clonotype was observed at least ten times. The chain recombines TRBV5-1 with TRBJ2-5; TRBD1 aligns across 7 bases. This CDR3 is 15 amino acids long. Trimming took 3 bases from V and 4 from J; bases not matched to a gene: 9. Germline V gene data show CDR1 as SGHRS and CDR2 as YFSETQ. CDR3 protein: CASSSWTGTAETQYF. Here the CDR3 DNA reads TGCGCCAGCAGCTCCTGGACCGGGACAGCAGAGACCCAGTACTTC.